Listed below are T cell receptor beta chains from one sample, sequenced in a study of blood T cells in healthy people across ages. TCRdb redid the calling of the 5' RACE reads with MiXCR, one entry per CDR3 protein. The table records approximately 350,000 distinct CDR3 sequences, about half of them present only once. The sequencing sample was made of blood. All receptors come from a man between 60 and 70 years old in good health. Each CDR3 is given with its conserved first and last residue. The D gene is left open where the match is weak. Clone size is stated in some rows and not others, as once, few, many or a class when expanded.

j_gene	v_gene	d_gene	abundance	CDR3aa	CDR3nt
TRBJ1-1	TRBV20-1	TRBD1	NA	CSAARSGGGITEAFF	TGCAGTGCAGCCCGGTCAGGGGGCGGAATCACTGAAGCTTTCTTT
TRBJ2-1	TRBV13	NA	NA	CASTRIPYNEQFF	TGTGCCAGCACGCGGATCCCTTACAATGAGCAGTTCTTC
TRBJ2-3	TRBV28	NA	NA	CASSFWGSPTDTQYF	TGTGCCAGCAGTTTTTGGGGGAGTCCCACAGATACGCAGTATTTT
TRBJ2-5	TRBV20-1	NA	NA	CSAPTHQETQYF	TGCAGTGCCCCCACCCACCAAGAGACCCAGTACTTC
TRBJ2-1	TRBV6-2/TRBV6-3	TRBD1	NA	CASSSPGQAFRLAQFF	TGTGCCAGCAGTTCACCGGGACAGGCCTTTCGATTGGCGCAGTTCTTC
TRBJ2-5	TRBV9	NA	NA	CASSVRAGTDETQYF	TGTGCCAGCAGCGTCCGGGCGGGAACAGATGAGACCCAGTACTTC
TRBJ2-7	TRBV11-1	NA	NA	CASSYEGSSNEQYF	TGTGCCAGCAGCTATGAGGGCTCCTCGAACGAGCAGTACTTC
TRBJ2-3	TRBV11-2	NA	NA	CASSPVGGLNFDTQYF	TGTGCCAGCAGCCCCGTCGGGGGTTTGAATTTTGATACGCAGTATTTT
TRBJ2-7	TRBV27	NA	NA	CASSLTWNSEQYF	TGTGCCAGCAGTCTGACGTGGAATAGCGAGCAGTACTTC
TRBJ1-5	TRBV13	TRBD1	many	CASSSRQGGQPQHF	TGTGCCAGCAGCTCTAGACAGGGGGGTCAGCCCCAGCATTTT
TRBJ2-2	TRBV10-3	NA	NA	CAVSERQDTGELFF	TGTGCCGTCAGTGAACGGCAGGACACCGGGGAGCTGTTTTTT
TRBJ2-1	TRBV12-3/TRBV12-4	NA	few	CASRGDSPPHNEQFF	TGTGCCAGCAGGGGGGACTCTCCCCCACACAATGAGCAGTTCTTC
TRBJ2-5	TRBV20-1	NA	NA	CSANLEGSQETQYF	TGCAGTGCTAACTTGGAGGGGAGCCAAGAGACCCAGTACTTC
TRBJ2-5	TRBV7-9	NA	NA	CASSSSDRGETQYF	NA
TRBJ2-5	TRBV6-6	NA	few	CASSYSTDLAGGTQYF	TGTGCCAGCAGTTACTCGACAGACCTAGCCGGGGGGACCCAGTACTTC
TRBJ2-1	TRBV21-1	NA	NA	CASSTTNRVQIDEQFF	TGTGCCAGCAGCACGACAAACAGGGTCCAGATTGATGAGCAGTTCTTC
TRBJ2-5	TRBV5-6	TRBD2	NA	CASSLVPGGGRETQYF	TGTGCCAGCAGCTTGGTTCCTGGGGGGGGACGAGAGACCCAGTACTTC
TRBJ2-1	TRBV3-1	TRBD2	NA	CASSLPTSGRANEQFF	TGTGCCAGCAGCCTCCCGACTAGCGGGAGGGCCAATGAGCAGTTCTTC
TRBJ2-7	TRBV7-2	NA	NA	CASSPGPVAAEQYF	TGTGCCAGCAGCCCCGGCCCGGTCGCCGCCGAGCAGTACTTC
TRBJ2-7	TRBV12-3/TRBV12-4	NA	NA	CASSLVPQRNEQYF	TGTGCCAGCAGTTTAGTCCCCCAAAGGAACGAGCAGTACTTC
TRBJ1-3	TRBV16	NA	NA	CASSQQSSGNTIYF	TGTGCCAGCAGCCAACAGAGCTCTGGAAACACCATATATTTT
TRBJ2-1	TRBV28	NA	NA	CASSPSWASSCNEQFF	TGTGCCAGCAGTCCATCTTGGGCCAGCTCCTGCAATGAGCAGTTCTTC
TRBJ1-6	TRBV20-1	TRBD1	NA	CSARDRTGGYTLHF	TGCAGTGCTAGAGATCGGACAGGGGGGTATACCCTCCACTTT
TRBJ1-6	TRBV20-1	TRBD1	many	CSATTPGDRGRYNSPLHF	TGCAGTGCTACAACCCCCGGGGACAGGGGGCGATATAATTCACCCCTCCACTTT
TRBJ2-5	TRBV5-1	TRBD2	NA	CASSLGPSGGRGETQYF	TGCGCCAGCAGCTTGGGTCCTAGCGGGGGCCGCGGGGAGACCCAGTACTTC
TRBJ2-7	TRBV6-2/TRBV6-3	TRBD2	NA	CASSSLRGLTYEQYF	TGTGCCAGCAGCTCCCTACGGGGACTAACGTACGAGCAGTACTTC
TRBJ2-5	TRBV29-1	NA	NA	CSVEVGRGREQYF	TGCAGCGTTGAAGTAGGCAGGGGACGAGAGCAGTACTTC
TRBJ1-5	TRBV20-1	TRBD1	NA	CSAEGQGNQPQHF	TGCAGTGCTGAGGGACAGGGGAATCAGCCCCAGCATTTT